The sequence of this T cell receptor beta chain was determined in a study of blood T cell repertoires in COVID-19 (dated by TCRdb to 2019 to 2021). For the wider study: Samples covering the acute and convalescent phases of COVID-19 were provided by collaborators in the United States, Italy and Spain. The material from the prospective study consisted of cDNA or gDNA derived from T cells, B-cell-depleted T cells, or PBMCs. Subjects who had been exposed to COVID-19, were actively infected with it, or had recovered from it provided the deeply sampled blood TCRbeta repertoires that made up the dataset. The repertoires were released in a freely available public database intended as a resource for research on the immune response to SARS-CoV-2. The samples were drawn from the first 160 participants of the ongoing ImmuneRACE study and from 950 to 1,500 subjects provided by 6 global collaborators. Sample metadata almost always included a de-identified subject ID, COVID-19 status, age in years and sex. Where available, HLA class I and class II types were obtained from metadata supplied by the sample provider rather than from assay-based typing. General conclusions and limits of the study: The quantity of clinical and demographic metadata differed by source and by participant and was supplied without curation.

V drops 10 bases and J drops 0 bases, leaving 10 bases in between. There are 13 amino acids in the CDR3, from cysteine to phenylalanine inclusive. The DNA shown is the 39-base CDR3, in frame from base 1. According to the germline V gene (reference sequence), CDR1 reads MNHEY and CDR2 reads SMNVEV. Each collaborating institution followed its own protocols to collect whole blood in K2EDTA tubes. For TCRbeta analysis, collaborators shipped samples in one of three forms: frozen whole blood, isolated PBMCs, or DNA extracted from either of those sample types. Comments on this clone: The clone's antigen remains unknown. Nothing much larger sits one base from this clone, and base qualities are not available.

TCRbeta CDR3 regions were amplified from genomic DNA by means of the immunoSEQ Assay, a bias-controlled multiplex PCR. As for how the authors treated the data: Within the assay, amplification of reference gene primers was used to estimate how many nucleated cells each sample contained. Sequence reads were collapsed and filtered to measure the absolute abundance of every unique TCRbeta CDR3 rearrangement. For each sample, productive Simpson clonality was calculated by taking the square root of Simpson's diversity index across productive rearrangements. Sourced from immuneACCESS, this table was stored by TCRdb with only in-frame sequences that have V and J called. A share of the clones is absent; for the studies checked, an unresolved V gene accounts for under half, and the remainder has no known explanation. V and J calls and clone size are those listed in that table; D and trimming were worked out from the DNA. This sample holds over 40,000 clones; approximately 84% were observed only once. The ten largest clonotypes hold 14% of the sample.

Sample: peripheral blood. The chain was built from TRBV27 and TRBJ1-5, with TRBD1 perhaps the D gene, on 5 matching bases. The origin of this receptor is a human donor in a cohort sampled during active COVID-19. The CDR3 reads as follows: CATSGGSNQPQHF. The DNA sequence reads TGTGCCACCTCCGGGGGTAGCAATCAGCCCCAGCATTTT.